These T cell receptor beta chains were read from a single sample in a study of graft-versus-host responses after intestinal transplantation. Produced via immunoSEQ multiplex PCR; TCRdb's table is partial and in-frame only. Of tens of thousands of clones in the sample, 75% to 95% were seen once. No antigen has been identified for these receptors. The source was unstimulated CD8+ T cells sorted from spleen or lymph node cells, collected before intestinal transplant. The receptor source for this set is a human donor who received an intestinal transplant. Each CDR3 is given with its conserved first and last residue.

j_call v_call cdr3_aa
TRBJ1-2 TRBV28 CASSRPGTGYYGYTF
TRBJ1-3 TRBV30 CAWSSESSGNTIYF
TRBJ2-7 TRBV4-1 CASSQDWGQGYEQYF
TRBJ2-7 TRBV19 CASSPGTGSYEQYF
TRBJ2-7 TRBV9 CASSEGAGGYEQYF
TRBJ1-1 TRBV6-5 CASSKTGLNTEAFF
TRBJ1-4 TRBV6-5 CASSYFQGQNEKLFF
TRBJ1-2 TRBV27 CASNKGQGGGYTF
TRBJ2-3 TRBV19 CASSPLAGTSTDTQYF
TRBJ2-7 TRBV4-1 CASSQDSGSGSYEQYF
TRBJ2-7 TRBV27 CASSLSPGTEYEQYF
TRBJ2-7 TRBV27 CVSSLSGLAYEQYF
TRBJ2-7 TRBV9 CASSPSSGGLNEQYF
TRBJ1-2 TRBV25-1 CASSDRGRGGYTF
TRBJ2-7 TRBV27 CASSLGGGITYEQYF
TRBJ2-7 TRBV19 CASSGTGEYEQYF
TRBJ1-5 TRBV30 CAWSEGAVSNQPQHF
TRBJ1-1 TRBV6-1 CASSEAYRVNTEAFF
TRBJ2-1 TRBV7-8 CASRSTSGDYNEQFF
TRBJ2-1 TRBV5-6 CASSLATGSEQFF
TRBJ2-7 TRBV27 CATRDSAFYEQYF
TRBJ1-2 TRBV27 CASSSGVLDGYTF
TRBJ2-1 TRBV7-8 CASSARDRDNEQFF
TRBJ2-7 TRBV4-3 CASSQDWAGFNYEQYF
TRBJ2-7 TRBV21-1 CASSKGSTGTKIYEQYF
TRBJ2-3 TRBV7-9 CASSTLAGSSRDTQYF
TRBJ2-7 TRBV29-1 CSVVEAVTPYEQYF
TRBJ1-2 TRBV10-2 CASRQGSTLGDGYTF
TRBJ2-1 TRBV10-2 CASSDSSNLNNEQFF
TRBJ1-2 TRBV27 CASSLTQGRQYGYTF
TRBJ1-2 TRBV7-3 CASSLSGGDNLYGYTF
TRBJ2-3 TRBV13 CASSPRGERGTDTQYF
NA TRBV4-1 CASSQVLMGGPVHEQYF
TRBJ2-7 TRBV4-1 CASSQGIAYEQYF
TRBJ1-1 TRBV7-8 CASSFLGQTGVVTEAFF
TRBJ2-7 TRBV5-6 CASSLVREAYEQYF
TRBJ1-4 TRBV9 CASSVGAVEKRLFF
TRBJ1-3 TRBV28 CASSLGATSGNTIYF
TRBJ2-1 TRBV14 CASSLYRASGYNEQFF
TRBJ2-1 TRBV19 CASSIGLAGLGEQFF
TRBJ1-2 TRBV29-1 CSVEDRRGTVSDYGYTF
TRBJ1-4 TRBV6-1 CASSGLRGLNEKLFF